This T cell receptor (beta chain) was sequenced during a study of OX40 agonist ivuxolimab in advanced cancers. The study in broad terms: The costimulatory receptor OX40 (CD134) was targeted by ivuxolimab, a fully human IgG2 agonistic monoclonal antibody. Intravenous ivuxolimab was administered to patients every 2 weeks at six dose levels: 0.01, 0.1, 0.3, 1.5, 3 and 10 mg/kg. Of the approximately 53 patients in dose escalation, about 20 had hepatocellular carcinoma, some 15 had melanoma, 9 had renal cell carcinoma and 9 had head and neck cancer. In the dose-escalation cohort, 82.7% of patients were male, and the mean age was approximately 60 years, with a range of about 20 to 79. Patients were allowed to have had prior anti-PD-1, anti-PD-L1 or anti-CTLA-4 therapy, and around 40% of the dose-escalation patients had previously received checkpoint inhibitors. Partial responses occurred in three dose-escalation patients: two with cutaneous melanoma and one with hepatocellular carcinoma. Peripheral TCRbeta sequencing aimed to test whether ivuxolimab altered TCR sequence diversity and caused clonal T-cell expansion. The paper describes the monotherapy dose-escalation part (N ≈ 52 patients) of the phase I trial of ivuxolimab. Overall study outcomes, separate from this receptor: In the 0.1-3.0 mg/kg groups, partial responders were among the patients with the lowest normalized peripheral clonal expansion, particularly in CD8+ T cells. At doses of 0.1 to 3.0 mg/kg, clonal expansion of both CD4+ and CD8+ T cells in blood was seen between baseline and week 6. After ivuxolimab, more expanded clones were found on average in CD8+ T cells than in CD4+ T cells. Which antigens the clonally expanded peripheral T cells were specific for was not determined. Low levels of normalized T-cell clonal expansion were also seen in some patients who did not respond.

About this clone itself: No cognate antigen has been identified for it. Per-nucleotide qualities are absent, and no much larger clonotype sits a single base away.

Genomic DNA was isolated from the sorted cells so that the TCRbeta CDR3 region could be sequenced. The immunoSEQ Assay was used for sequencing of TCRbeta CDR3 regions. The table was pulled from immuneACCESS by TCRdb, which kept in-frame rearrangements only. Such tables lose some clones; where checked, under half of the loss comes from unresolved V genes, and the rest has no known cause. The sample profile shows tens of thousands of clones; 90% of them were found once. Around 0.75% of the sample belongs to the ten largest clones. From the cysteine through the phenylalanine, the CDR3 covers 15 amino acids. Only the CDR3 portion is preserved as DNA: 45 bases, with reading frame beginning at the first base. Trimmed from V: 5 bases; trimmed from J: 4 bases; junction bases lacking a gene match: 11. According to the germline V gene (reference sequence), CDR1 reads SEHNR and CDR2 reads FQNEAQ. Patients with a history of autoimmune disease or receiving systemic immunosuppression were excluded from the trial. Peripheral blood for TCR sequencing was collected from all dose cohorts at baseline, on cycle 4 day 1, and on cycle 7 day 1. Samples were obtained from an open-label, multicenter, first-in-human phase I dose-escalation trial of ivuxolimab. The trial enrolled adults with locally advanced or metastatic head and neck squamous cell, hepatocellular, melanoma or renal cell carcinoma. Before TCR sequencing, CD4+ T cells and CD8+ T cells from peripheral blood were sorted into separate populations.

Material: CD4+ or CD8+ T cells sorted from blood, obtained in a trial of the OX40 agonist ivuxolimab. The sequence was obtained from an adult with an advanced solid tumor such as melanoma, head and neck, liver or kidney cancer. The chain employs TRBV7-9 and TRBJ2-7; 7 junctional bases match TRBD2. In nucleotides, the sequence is TGTGCCAGCAGCAGGGAGCGGGAAGGTGAATACGAGCAGTACTTC. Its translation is CASSREREGEYEQYF.